This TCR beta chain was identified during a study of blood T cells in healthy people across ages. CDR3 length: 15 residues. V was shortened by 2 bases and J by 6 bases, with 16 bases between the two germline ends. CDR1 and CDR2 from the germline V gene are ENHRY and SYGVKD. Primed by a sample-barcoded 5' primer and a J-beta primer mix, a second PCR proceeded for about 7 to 11 cycles. TCRdb reprocessed the 5' RACE reads with MiXCR, giving one entry per CDR3 protein. The sample holds about 1.1 million distinct CDR3 sequences, more than 30% seen once. Input material: blood. The chain combines TRBV10-3 with TRBJ1-1; D is possibly TRBD1 (5 bases). This clonotype originated in a man between 18 and 35 years old in good health. The CDR3 loop reads CAISEHQGGIAEAFF. CDR3 nucleotides: TGTGCCATCAGTGAGCACCAGGGAGGGATCGCTGAAGCTTTCTTT.